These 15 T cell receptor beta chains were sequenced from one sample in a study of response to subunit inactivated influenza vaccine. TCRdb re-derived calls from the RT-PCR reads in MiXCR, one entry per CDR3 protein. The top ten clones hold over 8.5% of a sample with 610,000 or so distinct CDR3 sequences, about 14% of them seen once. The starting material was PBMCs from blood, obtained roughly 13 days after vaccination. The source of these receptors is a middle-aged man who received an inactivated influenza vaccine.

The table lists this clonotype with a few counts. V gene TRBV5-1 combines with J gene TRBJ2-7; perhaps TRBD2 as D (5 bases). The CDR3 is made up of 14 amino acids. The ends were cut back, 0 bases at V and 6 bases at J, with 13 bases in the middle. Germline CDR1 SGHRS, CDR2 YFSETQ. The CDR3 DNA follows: TGCGCCAGCAGCTTGGACCACGGGGTAGCCGAGCAGTACTTC. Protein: CASSLDHGVAEQYF.

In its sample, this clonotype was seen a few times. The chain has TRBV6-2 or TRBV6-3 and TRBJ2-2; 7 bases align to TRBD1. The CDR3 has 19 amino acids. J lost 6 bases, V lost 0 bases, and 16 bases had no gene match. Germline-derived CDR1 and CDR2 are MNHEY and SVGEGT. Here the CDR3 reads CASSYSSMSRGRFAGELFF. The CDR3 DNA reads TGTGCCAGCAGTTACTCGAGTATGAGCAGGGGGAGATTCGCCGGGGAGCTGTTTTTT.

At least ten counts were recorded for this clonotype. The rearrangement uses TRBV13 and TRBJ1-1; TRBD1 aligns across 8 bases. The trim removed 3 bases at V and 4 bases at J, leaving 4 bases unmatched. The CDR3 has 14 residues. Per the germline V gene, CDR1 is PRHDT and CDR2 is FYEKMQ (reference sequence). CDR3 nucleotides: TGTGCCAGCAGCTTCACCACAGGGGGCACTGAAGCTTTCTTT. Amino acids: CASSFTTGGTEAFF.

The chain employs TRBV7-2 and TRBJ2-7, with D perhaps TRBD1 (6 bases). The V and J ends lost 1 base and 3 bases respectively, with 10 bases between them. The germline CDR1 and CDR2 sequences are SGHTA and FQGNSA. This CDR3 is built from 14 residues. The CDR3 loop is CASSLGPDSYEQYF. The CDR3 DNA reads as TGTGCCAGCAGCTTAGGCCCGGACAGCTACGAGCAGTACTTC.

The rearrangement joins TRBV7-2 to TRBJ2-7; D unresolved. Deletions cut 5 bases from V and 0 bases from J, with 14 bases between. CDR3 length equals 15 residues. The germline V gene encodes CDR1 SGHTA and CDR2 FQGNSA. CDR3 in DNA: TGTGCCAGCAGCCCGTTCTACCGAAGCTCCTACGAGCAGTACTTC. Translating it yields CASSPFYRSSYEQYF.

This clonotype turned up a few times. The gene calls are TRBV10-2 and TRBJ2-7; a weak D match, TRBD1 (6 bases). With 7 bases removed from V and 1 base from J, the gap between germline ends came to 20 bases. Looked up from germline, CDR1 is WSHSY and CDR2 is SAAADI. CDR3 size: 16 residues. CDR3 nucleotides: TGCGCCAGCAATCCCTCGGACAGTAGTGGGTCCTACGAGCAGTACTTC. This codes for CASNPSDSSGSYEQYF.

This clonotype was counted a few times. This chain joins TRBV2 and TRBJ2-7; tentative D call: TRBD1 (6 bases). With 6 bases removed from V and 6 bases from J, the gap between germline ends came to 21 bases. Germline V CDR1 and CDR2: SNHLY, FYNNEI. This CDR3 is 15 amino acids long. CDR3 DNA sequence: TGTGCCAGCAGCTCGTCGGGACACCCTGTCGGCGAGCAGTACTTC. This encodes CASSSSGHPVGEQYF.

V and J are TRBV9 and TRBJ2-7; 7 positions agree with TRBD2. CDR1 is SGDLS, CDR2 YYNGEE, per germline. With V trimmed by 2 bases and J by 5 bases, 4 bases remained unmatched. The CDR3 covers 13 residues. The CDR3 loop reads CASSVGTIDEQYF. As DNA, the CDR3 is TGTGCCAGCAGCGTGGGGACTATTGACGAGCAGTACTTC.

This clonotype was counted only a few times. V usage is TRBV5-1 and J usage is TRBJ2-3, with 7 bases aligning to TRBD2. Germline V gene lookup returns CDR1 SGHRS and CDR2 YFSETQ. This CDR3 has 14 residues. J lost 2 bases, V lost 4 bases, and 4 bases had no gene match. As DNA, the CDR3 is TGCGCCAGCAGCCCGGGACTAACCACAGATACGCAGTATTTT. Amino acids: CASSPGLTTDTQYF. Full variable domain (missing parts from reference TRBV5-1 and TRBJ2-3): KAGVTQTPRYLIKTRGQQVTLSCSPISGHRSVSWYQQTPGQGLQFLFEYFSETQRNKGNFPGRFSGRQFSNSRSEMNVSTLELGDSALYLCASSPGLTTDTQYFGPGTRLTVL.

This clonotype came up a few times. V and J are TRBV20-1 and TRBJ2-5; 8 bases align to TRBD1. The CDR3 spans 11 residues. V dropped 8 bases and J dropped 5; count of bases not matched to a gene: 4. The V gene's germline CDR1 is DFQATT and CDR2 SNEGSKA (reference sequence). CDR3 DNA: TGCAGTCCCAGGGGGCAGGAGACCCAGTACTTC. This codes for CSPRGQETQYF.

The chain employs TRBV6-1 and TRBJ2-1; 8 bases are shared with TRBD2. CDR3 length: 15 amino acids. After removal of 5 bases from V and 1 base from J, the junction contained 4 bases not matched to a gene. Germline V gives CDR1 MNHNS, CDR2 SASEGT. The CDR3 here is CASSPTSVSYNEQFF. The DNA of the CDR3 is TGTGCCAGCAGTCCGACTAGCGTATCCTACAATGAGCAGTTCTTC.

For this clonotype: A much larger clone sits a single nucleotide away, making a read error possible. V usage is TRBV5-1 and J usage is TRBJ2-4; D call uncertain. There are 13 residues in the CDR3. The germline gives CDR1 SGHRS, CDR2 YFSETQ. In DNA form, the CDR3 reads TGCGCCAGCAGCTTGGACAAGCCCGACATTCTGTACTTC. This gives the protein CASSLDKPDILYF.

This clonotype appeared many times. CDR3 bases: TGTGCCAGCAGTTTCATCGGGGGTGGAACAGATACGCAGTATTTT. Its translation: CASSFIGGGTDTQYF. The chain couples TRBV5-5 to TRBJ2-3; D perhaps matches TRBD2 (6 bases). The germline gives CDR1 SGHKS, CDR2 YYEKEE (reference sequence). With 5 bases removed from V and 3 bases from J, the gap between germline ends came to 16 bases. CDR3 length: 15 residues. Together with reference TRBV5-5 and TRBJ2-3, the CDR3 gives the full variable domain: DAGVTQSPTHLIKTRGQQVTLRCSPISGHKSVSWYQQVLGQGPQFIFQYYEKEERGRGNFPDRFSARQFPNYSSELNVNALLLGDSALYLCASSFIGGGTDTQYFGPGTRLTVL.

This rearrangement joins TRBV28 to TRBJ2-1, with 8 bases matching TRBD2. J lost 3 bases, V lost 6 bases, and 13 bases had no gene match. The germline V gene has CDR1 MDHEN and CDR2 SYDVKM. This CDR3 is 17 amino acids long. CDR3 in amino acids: CASSQGTSSFGYNEQFF. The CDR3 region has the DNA TGTGCCAGCAGCCAAGGGACTAGTAGTTTCGGCTACAATGAGCAGTTCTTC. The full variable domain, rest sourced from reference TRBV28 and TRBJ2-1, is DVKVTQSSRYLVKRTGEKVFLECVQDMDHENMFWYRQDPGLGLRLIYFSYDVKMKEKGDIPEGYSVSREKKERFSLILESASTNQTSMYLCASSQGTSSFGYNEQFFGPGTRLTVL.

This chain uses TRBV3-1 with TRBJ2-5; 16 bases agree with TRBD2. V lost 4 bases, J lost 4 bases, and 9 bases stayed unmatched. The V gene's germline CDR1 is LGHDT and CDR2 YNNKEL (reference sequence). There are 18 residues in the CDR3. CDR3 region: CASSPGLAGGPRPETQYF. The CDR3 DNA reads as TGTGCCAGCAGCCCGGGACTAGCGGGGGGGCCCAGGCCAGAGACCCAGTACTTC.